One sample yielded the 30 T cell receptor beta chains listed below, sequenced in a study of T cell responses to AZD1222 COVID-19 vaccine. Produced via immunoSEQ multiplex PCR; TCRdb's table is partial and in-frame only. The sample carries roughly 150,000 clones, approximately 92% recorded once. The sample here was peripheral blood, taken 28 days after the second AZD1222 dose. The receptors stem from an adult who received the AZD1222 COVID-19 vaccine.

This clone has only one observation. This chain connects TRBV15 to TRBJ1-2, with 10 bases identical to TRBD1. The germline CDR1 and CDR2 sequences are LNHNV and YYDKDF (reference sequence). The CDR3 extends over 16 amino acids. V lost 5 bases and J lost 8; bases outside the gene matches: 14. CDR3 sequence reads: CATSPSRDRGTRGYTF. The CDR3 DNA sequence: TGTGCCACCAGCCCGTCCCGGGACAGGGGAACCAGAGGCTACACCTTC.

The chain employs TRBV18 and TRBJ2-7, with unresolved D. From germline, CDR1 is KGHSH and CDR2 LQKENI. The ends were cut back, 1 base at V and 1 base at J, with 2 bases in the middle. The CDR3 has 12 residues. CDR3 in DNA: TGTGCCAGCTCACCACAATCCTACGAGCAGTACTTC. Translation gives CASSPQSYEQYF.

V gene TRBV18 combines with J gene TRBJ2-5; tentative D call: TRBD1 (7 bases). The CDR3 is made up of 16 amino acids. The V end lost 3 bases, the J end lost 7 bases, and 21 bases lay between the germline ends. Germline V gives CDR1 KGHSH, CDR2 LQKENI. The CDR3: CASSPRGGQEGLTQYF. The CDR3 nucleotides are TGTGCCAGCTCACCTAGAGGAGGACAGGAGGGGTTGACCCAGTACTTC.

The chain recombines TRBV9 with TRBJ2-7; 8 bases are a match to TRBD1. CDR3 size: 15 residues. Germline CDR1 is SGDLS and CDR2 is YYNGEE. The V gene end was trimmed by 0 bases and the J gene end by 3 bases; junction bases not matched to a gene: 5. The CDR3 sequence is CASSVEAGTGYEQYF. CDR3 in DNA: TGTGCCAGCAGCGTAGAGGCGGGGACAGGCTACGAGCAGTACTTC.

The CDR3 coding sequence is TGTGCCAGCAGTGAGCCCGGACAGGCTAACTATGGCTACACCTTC. This gives the protein CASSEPGQANYGYTF. The rearrangement links TRBV6-1 to TRBJ1-2, with 7 bases fitting TRBD1. CDR1 MNHNS and CDR2 SASEGT come from the germline V gene. The length of the CDR3 is 15 residues. The trim removed 3 bases at V and 0 bases at J, leaving 4 bases unmatched.

This sequence joins TRBV2 and TRBJ1-2, with D maybe TRBD1 (6 bases). The V and J ends lost 11 bases and 4 bases respectively, with 23 bases between them. The CDR3 has 15 amino acids. The germline V gene encodes CDR1 SNHLY and CDR2 FYNNEI. This CDR3 is CASLSPGGHPYGYTF. In DNA form, the CDR3 reads TGTGCCTCCCTTTCACCCGGGGGGCATCCCTATGGCTACACCTTC.

V and J are TRBV15 and TRBJ2-5; D may be TRBD1 (6 bases). Germline V lookup: CDR1 LNHNV, CDR2 YYDKDF (reference sequence). The CDR3 length is 14 residues. The ends were cut back, 0 bases at V and 5 bases at J, with 10 bases in the middle. CDR3 sequence: CATSRDGRGETQYF. The DNA of the CDR3 is TGTGCCACCAGCAGAGACGGCAGGGGCGAGACCCAGTACTTC.

This chain links TRBV2 with TRBJ1-4; D ambiguous. CDR1 SNHLY and CDR2 FYNNEI come from the germline V gene. The CDR3 loop spans 16 amino acids. The V and J ends lost 5 bases and 0 bases respectively, with 13 bases between them. Here the CDR3 reads CASSTWGGSTNEKLFF. DNA for the CDR3: TGTGCCAGCAGTACCTGGGGAGGCTCAACTAATGAAAAACTGTTTTTT.

The genes are TRBV4-1 and TRBJ2-4, with a weak D call TRBD2 (5 bases). Trimming stripped 2 bases from V and 0 bases from J, with 8 bases between. The germline V gene encodes CDR1 MGHRA and CDR2 YSYEKL. CDR3 length: 15 residues. The CDR3 is CASSQLGLAKNIQYF. The CDR3 DNA follows: TGCGCCAGCAGCCAACTTGGACTAGCCAAAAACATTCAGTACTTC.

The rearrangement joins TRBV7-9 to TRBJ1-2, with D hard to call. The CDR3 consists of 12 residues. Trimming took off 3 bases at V and 8 bases at J, with 10 bases between the two ends. The germline CDR1 and CDR2 sequences are SEHNR and FQNEAQ (reference sequence). This chain's CDR3 is CASSLGELGYTF. The CDR3, as DNA: TGTGCCAGCAGCTTGGGAGAGTTGGGCTACACCTTC.

The chain carries TRBV7-2 and TRBJ2-3; perhaps D is TRBD1 or TRBD2 (6 bases each). There are 12 residues in the CDR3. CDR1 is SGHTA, CDR2 FQGNSA, per germline. V dropped 5 bases and J dropped 14 bases, with 17 bases sitting between them. CDR3 sequence (DNA): TGTGCCAGCAGCCACCGGGGGCGTAGTCGGTATTTT. Amino acids: CASSHRGRSRYF.

V and J are TRBV19 and TRBJ2-1; D not certain. CDR1 is LNHDA, CDR2 SQIVND, per germline (reference sequence). Trimming stripped 8 bases from V and 2 bases from J, with 13 bases between. The CDR3 extends over 14 amino acids. The CDR3 is CASSPRLTYNEQFF. The CDR3 nucleotides read TGTGCCAGTTCCCCCCGGCTGACCTACAATGAGCAGTTCTTC.

This clone has a single count. The V and J genes are TRBV27 and TRBJ2-5; no clear D. V dropped 1 base and J dropped 2 bases, with 11 bases sitting between them. Germline V gene lookup returns CDR1 MNHEY and CDR2 SMNVEV (reference sequence). This CDR3 spans 15 amino acids. The CDR3 bases are TGTGCCAGCAGTTTATATATGGCAGTGCAAGAGACCCAGTACTTC. Protein sequence: CASSLYMAVQETQYF.

The J gene is TRBJ1-5, the V gene TRBV2, with D tentatively TRBD1 (5 bases). Deletions cut 6 bases from V and 0 bases from J, with 9 bases between. Germline V lookup: CDR1 SNHLY, CDR2 FYNNEI. The CDR3 is 14 amino acids. DNA of the CDR3: TGTGCCAGCAGGTACAGGATTAGCAATCAGCCCCAGCATTTT. Amino acids: CASRYRISNQPQHF.

The chain links TRBV7-9 to TRBJ2-1; TRBD2 agrees at 12 bases. The germline CDR1 and CDR2 sequences are SEHNR and FQNEAQ (reference sequence). CDR3 length: 17 residues. V was clipped by 4 bases and J by 4 bases; unmatched bases: 8. CDR3 DNA: TGTGCCAGCAGCTCCTCTAGCGGGGGGGCCAAATACAATGAGCAGTTCTTC. Protein sequence: CASSSSSGGAKYNEQFF.

The rearrangement joins TRBV19 to TRBJ1-2; no reliable D call. The ends were cut back, 5 bases at V and 6 bases at J, with 16 bases in the middle. Looked up from germline, CDR1 is LNHDA and CDR2 is SQIVND (reference sequence). The CDR3 contains 14 residues. The DNA for the CDR3 is TGTGCCAGTAGTCTGACGGCCGGTCCGGATGGCTACACCTTC. As protein: CASSLTAGPDGYTF.

V and J are TRBV9 and TRBJ2-2; perhaps D is TRBD1 or TRBD2 (6 bases each). Trimming stripped 7 bases from V and 7 bases from J, with 8 bases between. The CDR3 is 11 residues long. CDR1 is SGDLS and CDR2 is YYNGEE in the germline V gene. The CDR3 reads CASRGLGELFF. CDR3 bases: TGTGCCAGCCGGGGGCTCGGGGAGCTGTTTTTT.

The CDR3 DNA reads TGTGCCAGCAGCCCCCGCCTGAACACTGAAGCTTTCTTT. Encoded protein: CASSPRLNTEAFF. This chain uses TRBV5-4 with TRBJ1-1; D unresolved. The V gene's germline CDR1 is SGHNT and CDR2 YYREEE (reference sequence). This CDR3 region has 13 residues. V lost 4 bases and J 0 bases, leaving 7 bases between the germline ends.

The chain is built from TRBV3-1 (or the pseudogene TRBV3-2) and TRBJ1-2, with no clear D. V was clipped by 6 bases and J by 5 bases, with 16 bases between them. CDR3 size: 14 residues. The germline CDR1 and CDR2 sequences are LGHDT and YNNKEL (reference sequence). This chain's CDR3 is CASSQWEHEYGYTF. In DNA, the CDR3 is TGTGCCAGCAGTCAGTGGGAGCATGAGTATGGCTACACCTTC.

The rearrangement joins TRBV10-3 to TRBJ1-6, with a weak D call TRBD1 (5 bases). Germline V gives CDR1 ENHRY, CDR2 SYGVKD. The CDR3 is 13 residues long. Trimming pared 4 bases from V and 9 bases from J, leaving 10 bases between. The CDR3, as DNA: TGTGCCATCAGTGGGCAGGGCGGTTCACCCCTCCACTTT. Amino acids: CAISGQGGSPLHF.

The rearrangement joins TRBV5-1 to TRBJ2-2; possibly TRBD1 for D (6 bases). Trimming pared 9 bases from V and 4 bases from J, leaving 16 bases between. Germline CDR1 reads SGHRS; CDR2 reads YFSETQ. The CDR3 runs to 14 residues. The CDR3 bases are TGCGCCACCACAGGGTTAAGGGGCACCGGGGAGCTGTTTTTT. Protein sequence: CATTGLRGTGELFF.

The J gene is TRBJ1-2, the V gene TRBV10-3, with 7 bases lining up with TRBD1. Germline trimming cut 5 bases from V and 4 bases from J; bases unmatched to any gene: 4. This CDR3 is 13 amino acids long. CDR1 and CDR2 from the germline V gene are ENHRY and SYGVKD. CDR3 nucleotides: TGTGCCATCAGTACAGGGGATAGCTATGGCTACACCTTC. Its protein product is CAISTGDSYGYTF.

The chain uses TRBV5-8 and TRBJ1-4; D remains unclear. The V and J ends lost 1 base and 2 bases respectively, with 0 bases between them. CDR3 length equals 12 residues. Germline lookup yields CDR1 SGHTS and CDR2 YDEGEE. CDR3 bases: TGTGCCAGCAGCTTGACTAATGAAAAACTGTTTTTT. Translated: CASSLTNEKLFF.

This clone has just one count. The chain has TRBV12-2 and TRBJ1-2; no check of the table's D call, TRBD1, against the DNA was made. TRBV12-2 is assigned pseudogene status. The CDR3 length is 14 residues. The CDR3 nucleotides read TGTGCAAGTCGCTTATTCAGATCTAACTATGGCTACACCTTC. As protein: CASRLFRSNYGYTF.

This chain connects TRBV18 to TRBJ1-3, with a tentative D call TRBD1 (6 bases). The CDR3 spans 15 residues. Per germline, CDR1 KGHSH and CDR2 LQKENI. With 3 bases removed from V and 1 base from J, the gap between germline ends came to 10 bases. The CDR3 protein is CASSPDRTSGNTIYF. The CDR3 DNA reads TGTGCCAGCTCACCGGACAGAACTTCTGGAAACACCATATATTTT.

The genes are TRBV9 and TRBJ2-2; 9 nucleotides line up with TRBD1. V gave up 5 bases and J gave up 3 bases; unmatched junction bases: 8. CDR3 length: 16 residues. Per germline, CDR1 SGDLS and CDR2 YYNGEE. CDR3 sequence: CASSLGGTGYTGELFF. CDR3 DNA sequence: TGTGCCAGCAGTCTAGGGGGGACAGGGTACACCGGGGAGCTGTTTTTT. The full variable domain, its missing parts supplied by reference TRBV9 and TRBJ2-2, is DSGVTQTPKHLITATGQRVTLRCSPRSGDLSVYWYQQSLDQGLQFLIQYYNGEERAKGNILERFSAQQFPDLHSELNLSSLELGDSALYFCASSLGGTGYTGELFFGEGSRLTVL.

This clone was detected only once. The chain couples TRBV6-5 to TRBJ2-7; D uncertain. This CDR3 spans 13 amino acids. Germline CDR1 MNHEY, CDR2 SVGAGI. The V and J ends lost 2 bases and 6 bases respectively, with 11 bases between them. The CDR3 DNA sequence: TGTGCCAGCAGTTACAAGGAGACTGGCGAGCAGTACTTC. Translated: CASSYKETGEQYF.

V usage is TRBV28 and J usage is TRBJ1-1, with TRBD1 identical over 7 bases. The CDR3 spans 15 residues. V gave up 4 bases and J gave up 7 bases; unmatched junction bases: 12. Per the germline V gene, CDR1 is MDHEN and CDR2 is SYDVKM. The CDR3 sequence is CASSSPDRVSGEAFF. CDR3 sequence (DNA): TGTGCCAGCAGTTCCCCCGACAGGGTCAGCGGTGAAGCTTTCTTT.

The V and J genes are TRBV7-9 and TRBJ2-3; possible D gene TRBD2, 5 bases. V was pared by 3 bases and J by 5 bases, with 6 bases between. The CDR3 is 12 amino acids. The germline V gene has CDR1 SEHNR and CDR2 FQNEAQ (reference sequence). CDR3 loop: CASSFSVDTQYF. DNA of the CDR3: TGTGCCAGCAGCTTTAGCGTAGATACGCAGTATTTT. Based on the CDR3 plus reference TRBV7-9 and TRBJ2-3, the full variable domain is DTGVSQNPRHKITKRGQNVTFRCDPISEHNRLYWYRQTLGQGPEFLTYFQNEAQLEKSRLLSDRFSAERPKGSFSTLEIQRTEQGDSAMYLCASSFSVDTQYFGPGTRLTVL.

The chain combines TRBV5-1 with TRBJ2-1; tentative D call: TRBD2 (5 bases). The germline CDR1 and CDR2 sequences are SGHRS and YFSETQ. CDR3 length equals 14 residues. V gave up 9 bases and J gave up 0 bases, with 13 bases separating them. The CDR3 spells CATRSGSSYNEQFF. CDR3 sequence (DNA): TGCGCCACCCGATCGGGGAGCTCCTACAATGAGCAGTTCTTC.